One T cell receptor (beta chain) is described in this entry. Its cognate antigen has yet to be identified. Base qualities are missing; no much larger clone stands one base away. Measured from the cysteine to the phenylalanine, the CDR3 is 15 residues long. Only the CDR3 region is kept as DNA, spanning 45 bases read in frame from base 1. CDR1 LGHNA and CDR2 YNFKEQ were looked up in the germline V gene. V loses 4 bases at its end and J loses 4 bases; junction bases beyond the gene matches: 5. TCRbeta CDR3 regions were immunosequenced from genomic DNA with the immunoSEQ Assay. Prior to high-throughput sequencing, genomic DNA was amplified by bias-controlled multiplex PCR. Processing in the source paper ran as follows. To quantify the absolute abundance of each unique TCRbeta CDR3 region, the sequences were collapsed and filtered. Clonality, defined as 1 minus Pielou's evenness, was calculated using only productive rearrangements. Clones with significantly greater frequencies in on-treatment versus baseline samples were identified using a previously published method. TCRdb stores this immuneACCESS table with in-frame sequences only. Part of the clones is absent; in the studies checked, under half of the shortfall reflects unresolved V genes, and no reason is known for the rest. V, J and clone size derive from that table, while D and trimming were established from the DNA sequence. The sample yields 5,200 or so clones; about 78% were counted once. The biggest ten clones account for approximately 60% of the sample.

The sample comes from a study of sequential checkpoint blockade in melanoma (dated 2019 in TCRdb). About the study as a whole: Patients were assigned by 1:1 randomization to either first-line nivolumab followed by ipilimumab (arm A) or ipilimumab followed by nivolumab (arm B). Maintenance nivolumab came after each of the two trial sequences.

Beyond this particular receptor, the publication reports: Larger, independent patient cohorts are needed to validate the response-prediction model that combines TCR metrics and mutation burden.

Interpreted using the paper, the treatment or condition label stands for: randomized to nivolumab then ipilimumab (arm A) or the reverse (arm B). No trial patient had received prior DNA-damaging chemotherapy. Thawed PBMCs were sorted on a FACS Aria II flow cytometer to isolate live CD3+CD8+ cells negative for CD19 and CD56. Samples were obtained from patients with melanoma enrolled in CheckMate 064, a randomized, open-label phase II trial of sequential checkpoint blockade. Peripheral blood mononuclear cells were collected by leukapheresis, purified with Ficoll-Paque, and frozen in human serum with approximately 10% DMSO. Immediately after sorting, the purity of sorted blood CD3+CD8+ cells was verified to be >98%, after which DNA was extracted.

The sample consisted of CD8+ T cells sorted from blood (inferred from file names), taken from a patient given nivolumab and ipilimumab in sequence. The clonotype comes from a human donor with melanoma. The chain couples TRBV4-2 to TRBJ2-7, with 12 bases aligning to TRBD1. The CDR3 reads as follows: CASSPPGQGAYEQYF. The sequence in DNA is TGTGCCAGCAGCCCGCCGGGACAGGGGGCTTACGAGCAGTACTTC.